The clone carrying this T cell receptor (beta chain) was observed at least ten times. Its antigen is unknown. Germline values: CDR1 DFQATT, CDR2 SNEGSKA (reference sequence). The ends were cut back, 5 bases at V and 0 bases at J, with 13 bases in the middle. The length of the CDR3 is 15 residues. The source of the sample is a study of T cell repertoires in cytomegalovirus infection. Study-level background: Shared public TCR beta signatures pointed to both CMV infection and a matching HLA type. The study, taken as a whole, reports: It was HLA-C-restricted CMV-specific TCR beta clonotypes that dominated the response ex vivo. Summed public TCR beta family frequency identified CMV carriers bearing the relevant HLA.

Using its own MiXCR run on the reads, TCRdb lists one record per CDR3 protein. The sample includes around 170,000 distinct CDR3 sequences, 14% seen only once; the top ten take over 20%. The receptor's source is a human donor in good health (CMV status not recorded). Some clones in this sample may be carry-over from other donors' samples. The chain is built from TRBV20-1 and TRBJ2-2; perhaps D is TRBD1 or TRBD2 (6 bases each). The specimen was PBMCs. The CDR3 region has the DNA TGCAGTGCTGGCGGGACACCTGCGAACACCGGGGAGCTGTTTTTT. As protein: CSAGGTPANTGELFF.